One and the same sample provided the 29 T cell receptor beta chains below, sequenced in a study of identical twins (dated by TCRdb to the mid-2010s). The protocol used for the library was 5' RACE. Sequencing was carried out with an Illumina HiSeq 2000. TCRdb ran its own pipeline on the public reads, namely fastp trimming at Q25 and MiXCR clone calling, and kept in-frame beta chains. Each CDR3 protein gets just one entry, which takes the most common genes and DNA from the rows behind it. The sample profile shows hundreds of thousands of distinct CDR3 sequences; about 12% of them were found once. Approximately 7.5% of the sample is held by the ten biggest clonotypes. These same data were also listed under a study on yellow fever vaccine responses in identical twins.

Sequences were obtained from CD8+ T cells sorted from blood. The receptors shown here come from a woman younger than 30 in good health.

This chain joins TRBV7-9 and TRBJ1-6; D call uncertain. Germline V lookup: CDR1 SEHNR, CDR2 FQNEAQ (reference sequence). V lost 5 bases and J 7 bases, leaving 12 bases between the germline ends. The CDR3 has 14 amino acids. CDR3 DNA sequence: TGTGCCAGCAGCGTAATTAGGGAGAATTCACCCCTCCACTTT. Translating it yields CASSVIRENSPLHF. The complete variable domain, with remaining parts taken from reference TRBV7-9 and TRBJ1-6, reads DTGVSQNPRHKITKRGQNVTFRCDPISEHNRLYWYRQTLGQGPEFLTYFQNEAQLEKSRLLSDRFSAERPKGSFSTLEIQRTEQGDSAMYLCASSVIRENSPLHFGNGTRLTVT.

The rearrangement uses TRBV28 and TRBJ2-7; perhaps TRBD2 as D (6 bases). The ends were cut back, 6 bases at V and 2 bases at J, with 23 bases in the middle. The CDR3 is 17 amino acids. CDR1 and CDR2 (germline): MDHEN, SYDVKM. CDR3 bases: TGTGCCAGCAGCTATTTGCTAGCGCCCGAAACCCCCTACGAGCAGTACTTC. This translates into CASSYLLAPETPYEQYF.

The V and J genes are TRBV6-1 and TRBJ1-4, with 10 positions matching TRBD1. V shed 5 bases and J 7 bases; nucleotides not matched to a gene: 4. Germline CDR1 reads MNHNS; CDR2 reads SASEGT. The CDR3 runs to 14 residues. The CDR3 spells CASSSWDRGEKLFF. CDR3 DNA: TGTGCCAGCAGTAGCTGGGACAGGGGTGAAAAACTGTTTTTT.

This clonotype was picked up a small number of times. This chain connects TRBV3-1 to TRBJ2-1; D is possibly TRBD1 or TRBD2 (5 bases each). Deletions cut 0 bases from V and 3 bases from J, with 12 bases between. Germline CDR1 is LGHDT and CDR2 is YNNKEL (reference sequence). This CDR3 is 16 amino acids long. Written as DNA, the CDR3 is TGTGCCAGCAGCCAAGAGGGGGTCCCATTCTACAATGAGCAGTTCTTC. It yields the protein CASSQEGVPFYNEQFF.

This clonotype was observed a handful of times. This chain links TRBV12-5 with TRBJ2-7, with TRBD2 matching 9 bases. CDR1 LGHNT and CDR2 FRNRAP come from the germline V gene. Germline trimming cut 1 base from V and 0 bases from J; bases unmatched to any gene: 13. This CDR3 is built from 19 residues. The CDR3: CASGLEYSGRLGNSYEQYF. The CDR3, as DNA: TGTGCTAGTGGTTTGGAATATAGCGGGAGACTCGGAAACTCCTACGAGCAGTACTTC.

This chain uses TRBV6-1 with TRBJ2-1; unclear D gene. Looked up from germline, CDR1 is MNHNS and CDR2 is SASEGT. The CDR3 extends over 13 amino acids. V was shortened by 3 bases and J by 9 bases, with 12 bases between the two germline ends. CDR3 region: CASSEVTHPEQFF. In nucleotides, the CDR3 is TGTGCCAGCAGTGAGGTAACCCACCCTGAGCAGTTCTTC.

The sample holds a few counts of this clonotype. The chain combines TRBV5-5 with TRBJ2-7; D is perhaps TRBD1 (6 bases). Trimming took off 4 bases at V and 2 bases at J, with 13 bases between the two ends. The CDR3 extends over 14 amino acids. CDR1 and CDR2 (germline): SGHKS, YYEKEE (reference sequence). The DNA of the CDR3 is TGTGCCAGCAGCATCGAGGGGGAACCCTACGAGCAGTACTTC. This gives the protein CASSIEGEPYEQYF.

The J gene is TRBJ2-1, the V gene TRBV4-2; TRBD2 agrees at 7 bases. The CDR3 loop spans 16 amino acids. Germline trimming cut 0 bases from V and 3 bases from J; bases unmatched to any gene: 5. CDR1 LGHNA and CDR2 YNFKEQ come from the germline V gene. This CDR3 is CASSQDSGWGYNEQFF. The CDR3 DNA reads as TGTGCCAGCAGCCAAGATAGCGGGTGGGGCTACAATGAGCAGTTCTTC.

The genes are TRBV12-3 or TRBV12-4 and TRBJ2-7; D ambiguous. The CDR3 totals 16 residues. V shed 5 bases and J shed 0 bases, with 17 bases lying between them. CDR3 nucleotide sequence: TGTGCCAGCAGTCCGCGTTTTGGGCCTACCTCCTACGAGCAGTACTTC. This codes for CASSPRFGPTSYEQYF.

This chain joins TRBV20-1 and TRBJ2-1; D could derive from TRBD1 or TRBD2 (5 bases each). V gave up 0 bases and J gave up 8 bases, with 23 bases separating them. The CDR3 consists of 17 residues. CDR1 is DFQATT, CDR2 SNEGSKA, per germline (reference sequence). The CDR3 protein is CSARDVHWGTRGYEQFF. CDR3 sequence (DNA): TGCAGTGCTAGAGATGTTCACTGGGGCACCCGGGGTTATGAGCAGTTCTTC.

The V and J genes are TRBV10-2 and TRBJ2-1, with D possibly called TRBD1 or TRBD2 (7 bases each). The V gene's germline CDR1 is WSHSY and CDR2 SAAADI. This CDR3 comprises 14 residues. V was trimmed by 3 bases and J by 12 bases, leaving 18 bases between them. For the CDR3, the DNA is TGCGCCAGCAGTGACGGGGTGCAGGGGGGGTTGCAGTTCTTC. Protein product: CASSDGVQGGLQFF.

This clonotype was seen more than once but under ten times. The genes are TRBV11-2 and TRBJ2-1; D perhaps matches TRBD1 (5 bases). The CDR3 contains 14 residues. V was shortened by 1 base and J by 6 bases, with 10 bases between the two germline ends. Germline CDR1 reads SGHAT; CDR2 reads FQNNGV. The CDR3 DNA follows: TGTGCCAGCAGCTTAGCAGGGCCAGGCAATGAGCAGTTCTTC. Translated: CASSLAGPGNEQFF.

This clonotype was observed a handful of times. The chain employs TRBV15 and TRBJ2-7, with D perhaps TRBD1 (6 bases). The CDR3 spans 16 residues. Trimming took off 0 bases at V and 1 base at J, with 13 bases between the two ends. CDR1 LNHNV and CDR2 YYDKDF come from the germline V gene (reference sequence). CDR3 bases: TGTGCCACCAGCAGAGACAGGGACACTCGTTCCTACGAGCAGTACGTC. Encoded protein: CATSRDRDTRSYEQYV.

In its sample, this clonotype was seen a few times. V is TRBV29-1 and J is TRBJ1-3; the D is unclear. The CDR3 is 15 residues long. Trimming stripped 3 bases from V and 0 bases from J, with 12 bases between. In germline, CDR1 is SQVTM, CDR2 ANQGSEA. This chain's CDR3 is CSVEGKGDSGNTIYF. The CDR3 region has the DNA TGCAGCGTTGAGGGGAAGGGCGACTCTGGAAACACCATATATTTT. The full variable domain, with the rest looked up from reference TRBV29-1 and TRBJ1-3, is SAVISQKPSRDICQRGTSLTIQCQVDSQVTMMFWYRQQPGQSLTLIATANQGSEATYESGFVIDKFPISRPNLTFSTLTVSNMSPEDSSIYLCSVEGKGDSGNTIYFGEGSWLTVV.

Points on this clonotype: Lacking the conserved final phenylalanine or tryptophan, this CDR3 likely reflects a read error. The DNA is omitted, as the CDR3 cannot be located on it reliably, and the CDR3 follows TCRdb's listing. This rearrangement joins TRBV7-6 to TRBJ2-2. Germline loops: CDR1 SGHVS, CDR2 FNYEAQ. With termini counted, the CDR3 has 11 amino acids. The CDR3 loop reads CASSLAGELFY.

This clonotype was observed many times. This chain joins TRBV12-3 or TRBV12-4 and TRBJ2-1, with TRBD2 matching over 9 bases. After removal of 5 bases from V and 0 bases from J, the junction contained 14 bases not matched to a gene. The CDR3 has 19 residues. CDR3 sequence: CASSTQTSGATRSYNEQFF. The DNA of the CDR3 is TGTGCCAGCAGTACCCAGACTAGCGGAGCAACCCGCTCCTACAATGAGCAGTTCTTC.

This clonotype was detected only a few times. The V gene is TRBV20-1, the J gene TRBJ1-6; unclear D gene. The germline gives CDR1 DFQATT, CDR2 SNEGSKA (reference sequence). This CDR3 comprises 16 residues. V gave up 2 bases and J gave up 7 bases, with 18 bases separating them. The CDR3 protein is CSARFLGLGENSPLHF. The CDR3, as DNA: TGCAGTGCTAGATTCCTAGGGCTCGGGGAAAATTCACCCCTCCACTTT.

This clonotype was observed many times. The V gene is TRBV7-8, the J gene TRBJ2-1; D is perhaps TRBD1 (6 bases). V lost 3 bases, J lost 5 bases, and 14 bases lay in between. The CDR3 is 15 residues long. Germline V lookup: CDR1 SGHVS, CDR2 FQNEAQ. Written as DNA, the CDR3 is TGTGCCAGCAGCTTGGGTCAGGGGCCGAACAATGAGCAGTTCTTC. This sequence encodes CASSLGQGPNNEQFF. The entire variable domain, with the rest obtained from reference TRBV7-8 and TRBJ2-1, is as follows: GAGVSQSPRYKVAKRGQDVALRCDPISGHVSLFWYQQALGQGPEFLTYFQNEAQLDKSGLPSDRFFAERPEGSVSTLKIQRTQQEDSAVYLCASSLGQGPNNEQFFGPGTRLTVL.

This clonotype was counted many times. This sequence joins TRBV29-1 and TRBJ2-2, with D unresolved. The V gene lost 0 bases and the J gene lost 3 bases, with 8 bases spanning the gap. In germline, CDR1 is SQVTM, CDR2 ANQGSEA. The CDR3 runs to 14 residues. DNA for the CDR3: TGCAGCGTTGAAGATCGGAAGGACACCGGGGAGCTGTTTTTT. As protein: CSVEDRKDTGELFF.

J is TRBJ1-6 and V is TRBV28, with D unresolved. The CDR3 contains 13 residues. V lost 3 bases and J lost 11, with 11 bases in between. Germline V gives CDR1 MDHEN, CDR2 SYDVKM. Written as DNA, the CDR3 is TGTGCCAGCAGTTTCCTCCCTTTAGCACCCCTCCACTTT. It encodes CASSFLPLAPLHF.

This clonotype came up a few times. The V gene is TRBV18, the J gene TRBJ1-1, with TRBD1 identical over 9 bases. CDR1 and CDR2 from the germline V gene are KGHSH and LQKENI. The CDR3 spans 16 residues. V gave up 0 bases and J gave up 5 bases; unmatched junction bases: 7. The CDR3 nucleotides read TGTGCCAGCTCACCACCGGAGACAGGGGGACGGACTGAAGCTTTCTTT. Its protein is CASSPPETGGRTEAFF.

This clonotype was detected ten times or more. The rearrangement uses TRBV4-1 and TRBJ2-1; no firm D call. Germline loops: CDR1 MGHRA, CDR2 YSYEKL. This CDR3 comprises 16 residues. The ends were cut back, 0 bases at V and 0 bases at J, with 9 bases in the middle. The chain's CDR3 is CASSQELQSSYNEQFF. The CDR3 DNA sequence: TGCGCCAGCAGCCAAGAGTTGCAGAGCTCCTACAATGAGCAGTTCTTC.

The rearrangement uses TRBV2 and TRBJ2-1, with D tentatively TRBD1 (6 bases). Germline CDR1 reads SNHLY; CDR2 reads FYNNEI. The CDR3 covers 12 residues. V gave up 10 bases and J gave up 7 bases, with 14 bases separating them. In DNA form, the CDR3 reads TGTGCCATCCTCCTGCAGGGGAATGAGCAGTTCTTC. It yields the protein CAILLQGNEQFF.

In its sample, this clonotype was seen a few times. The J gene is TRBJ1-5, the V gene TRBV12-3 or TRBV12-4; 9 bases are a match to TRBD1. The V and J ends lost 2 bases and 7 bases, in that order; junction bases with no gene match: 3. The CDR3 is 14 amino acids. The CDR3 sequence is CASSLWTGEQPQHF. Written as DNA, the CDR3 is TGTGCCAGCAGTTTATGGACAGGGGAACAGCCCCAGCATTTT.

In its sample, this clonotype was seen a few times. This chain connects TRBV10-2 to TRBJ2-7; D remains ambiguous. V lost 4 bases and J lost 3, with 13 bases in between. CDR3 length: 14 amino acids. Germline V CDR1 and CDR2: WSHSY, SAAADI. The CDR3 DNA sequence: TGCGCCAGCAGTGGTCGTTTTGACGGCTACGAGCAGTACTTC. Translation: CASSGRFDGYEQYF.

The V and J genes are TRBV29-1 and TRBJ2-2, with 10 nucleotides matching TRBD2. The CDR3 has 14 residues. Trimming removed 7 bases from V and 4 bases from J; junction bases left unmatched: 6. CDR1 SQVTM and CDR2 ANQGSEA come from the germline V gene. The CDR3 DNA sequence: TGCAGCGCGCGGACTAGCGGAACCACCGGGGAGCTGTTTTTT. Amino acids: CSARTSGTTGELFF.

This clonotype was counted only a few times. The genes are TRBV4-2 and TRBJ2-2, with 7 bases fitting TRBD2. V was clipped by 0 bases and J by 6 bases; unmatched bases: 4. The CDR3 length is 15 residues. CDR1 and CDR2 (germline): LGHNA, YNFKEQ. CDR3 in amino acids: CASSQDQGGAGELFF. In nucleotides, the CDR3 is TGTGCCAGCAGCCAAGATCAGGGAGGGGCCGGGGAGCTGTTTTTT.

The V and J genes are TRBV5-1 and TRBJ1-1; D is undetermined. Per the germline V gene, CDR1 is SGHRS and CDR2 is YFSETQ. Trimming stripped 2 bases from V and 0 bases from J, with 11 bases between. CDR3 length equals 15 residues. The CDR3 sequence: CASSLGNGMNTEAFF. The CDR3 coding sequence is TGCGCCAGCAGCTTAGGGAATGGGATGAACACTGAAGCTTTCTTT. Together with reference TRBV5-1 and TRBJ1-1, the CDR3 gives the full variable domain: KAGVTQTPRYLIKTRGQQVTLSCSPISGHRSVSWYQQTPGQGLQFLFEYFSETQRNKGNFPGRFSGRQFSNSRSEMNVSTLELGDSALYLCASSLGNGMNTEAFFGQGTRLTVV.

This chain joins TRBV29-1 and TRBJ2-1; 12 nucleotides agree with TRBD2. The CDR3 is 15 amino acids. The junction had 1 base not matched to a gene; V was cut back by 4 bases and J by 0 bases. In germline, CDR1 is SQVTM, CDR2 ANQGSEA. The CDR3 loop is CSVGGLAGSYNEQFF. DNA for the CDR3: TGCAGCGTTGGGGGACTAGCGGGCTCCTACAATGAGCAGTTCTTC.